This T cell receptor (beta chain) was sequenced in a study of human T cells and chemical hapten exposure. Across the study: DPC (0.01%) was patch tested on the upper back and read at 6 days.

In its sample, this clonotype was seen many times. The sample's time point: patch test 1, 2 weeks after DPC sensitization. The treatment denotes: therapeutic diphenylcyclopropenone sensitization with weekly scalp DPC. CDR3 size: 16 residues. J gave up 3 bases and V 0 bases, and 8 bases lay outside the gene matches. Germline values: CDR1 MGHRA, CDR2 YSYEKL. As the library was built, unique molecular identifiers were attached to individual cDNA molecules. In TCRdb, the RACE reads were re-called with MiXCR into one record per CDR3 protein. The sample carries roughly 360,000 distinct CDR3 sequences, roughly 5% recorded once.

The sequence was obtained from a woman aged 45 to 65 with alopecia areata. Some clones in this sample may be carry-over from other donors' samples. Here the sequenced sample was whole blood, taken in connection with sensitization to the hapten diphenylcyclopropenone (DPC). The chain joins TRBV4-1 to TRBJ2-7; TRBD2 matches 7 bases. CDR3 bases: TGCGCCAGCAGCCAAGAGAAGCGGGGTATAGTCTACGAGCAGTACTTC. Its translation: CASSQEKRGIVYEQYF.